This TCR beta chain was found in a study of human T cells and chemical hapten exposure. Indicated time point: patch test 2, 6 weeks after DPC sensitization. Treatment: therapeutic diphenylcyclopropenone sensitization with weekly scalp DPC. In TCRdb, the RACE reads were re-called with MiXCR into one record per CDR3 protein. The table has approximately 80,000 distinct CDR3 sequences, 10% seen once; the top ten hold around 4.7%. The CDR3 loop spans 13 amino acids. Germline V lookup: CDR1 SGHDT, CDR2 YYEEEE. Trimming pared 1 base from V and 1 base from J, leaving 6 bases between. The specimen was whole blood, collected in connection with sensitization to the hapten diphenylcyclopropenone (DPC). The clonotype was recovered from a woman in her forties or fifties with alopecia areata. Some clones in this sample may be carry-over from other donors' samples. The V call is TRBV5-6, the J call TRBJ2-7; D gene unclear. The DNA for the CDR3 is TGTGCCAGCAGCTTGCTGATTTCCTACGAGCAGTACTTC. Encoded protein: CASSLLISYEQYF.